A single sample gave rise to the 4 T cell receptor beta chains below, sequenced in a study of cytomegalovirus exposure and HLA in healthy donors. In the PCR, 60 Vbeta and 13 Jbeta primers were used. Using immunoSEQ multiplex PCR, the repertoire was profiled, and TCRdb retains in-frame clones only, with some absent. The sample shows over 150,000 clones, around 77% of them seen only once. Specimen: PBMCs. Receptor source: a woman aged 25 to 39 in good health and CMV-seronegative.

This clone was recorded once. The genes are TRBV30 and TRBJ1-3; tentative D call: TRBD1 (5 bases). Per the germline V gene, CDR1 is GTSNPN and CDR2 is SVGIG (reference sequence). This CDR3 contains 11 residues. V was clipped by 3 bases and J by 10 bases, with 10 bases between them. The CDR3 protein is CAWRTEYTIYF. The CDR3, as DNA: TGTGCCTGGAGGACAGAATATACCATATATTTT. The full variable domain, with the rest looked up from reference TRBV30 and TRBJ1-3, is SQTIHQWPATLVQPVGSPLSLECTVEGTSNPNLYWYRQAAGRGLQLLFYSVGIGQISSEVPQNLSASRPQDRQFILSSKKLLLSDSGFYLCAWRTEYTIYFGEGSWLTVV.

This clone appeared a single time. The sample carries other DNA sequences with the same CDR3. V gene TRBV6-5 combines with J gene TRBJ2-7; TRBD1 aligns across 7 bases. The CDR3 runs 14 residues. J lost 4 bases, V lost 0 bases, and 3 bases had no gene match. CDR1 is MNHEY and CDR2 is SVGAGI in the germline V gene. CDR3 sequence: CASSYSGTAYEQYF. The CDR3 DNA reads TGTGCCAGCAGTTACTCGGGGACAGCGTACGAGCAGTACTTC.

The V gene is TRBV7-2, the J gene TRBJ2-7; D is undetermined. The V and J ends lost 1 base and 6 bases respectively, with 13 bases between them. CDR3 length equals 14 residues. CDR1 is SGHTA, CDR2 FQGNSA, per germline. CDR3 DNA sequence: TGTGCCAGCAGCTTAGTGTCTGGAGCTCTCGAGCAGTACTTC. Translation gives CASSLVSGALEQYF.

The chain carries TRBV4-1 and TRBJ2-5; D remains ambiguous. Germline CDR1 is MGHRA and CDR2 is YSYEKL. CDR3 length: 14 amino acids. Trimming left V 1 base short and J 9 bases short, with 15 bases between. CDR3 residues: CASSQGTRPAAQYF. The CDR3 DNA reads TGCGCCAGCAGCCAAGGAACTCGTCCGGCGGCCCAGTACTTC.